This section outlines one T cell receptor (beta chain) sequence together with its context. Its specificity is unknown. This sample stems from a study of cytomegalovirus exposure and HLA in healthy donors. Notes on the study in general: The study recorded 164 TCR beta chains that were cytomegalovirus-associated.

CDR3 length: 14 amino acids. Germline V lookup: CDR1 SQVTM, CDR2 ANQGSEA. J lost 0 bases, V lost 5 bases, and 6 bases had no gene match. 60 Vbeta and 13 Jbeta primers were used in PCR. Generated by immunoSEQ multiplex PCR, the TCRdb table keeps only in-frame clones and is missing some. The table has some 170,000 clones, around 75% seen once. The TCR sequence derives from a man aged 18-30 years in good health and CMV-seropositive. This chain connects TRBV29-1 to TRBJ2-5; 7 positions agree with TRBD2. The sample was PBMCs. The CDR3 nucleotides are TGCAGCGTTCCCAGCGGGGCCTACCAAGAGACCCAGTACTTC. Amino acids: CSVPSGAYQETQYF.